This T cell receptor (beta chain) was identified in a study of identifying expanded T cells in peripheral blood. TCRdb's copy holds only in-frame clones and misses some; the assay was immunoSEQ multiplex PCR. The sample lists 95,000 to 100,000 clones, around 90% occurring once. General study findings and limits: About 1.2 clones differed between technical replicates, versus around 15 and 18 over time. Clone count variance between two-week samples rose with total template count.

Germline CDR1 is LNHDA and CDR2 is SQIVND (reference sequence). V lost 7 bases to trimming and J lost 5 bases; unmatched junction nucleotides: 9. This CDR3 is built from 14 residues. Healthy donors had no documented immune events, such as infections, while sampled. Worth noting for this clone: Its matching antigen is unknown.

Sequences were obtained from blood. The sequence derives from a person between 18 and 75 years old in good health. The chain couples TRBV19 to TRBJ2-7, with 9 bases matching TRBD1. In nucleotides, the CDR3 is TGTGCCAGTAAAGGGACAGGGCTGGATCACGAGCAGTACTTC. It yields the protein CASKGTGLDHEQYF.